Listed below are T cell receptor beta chains from one sample, sequenced in a study of T cell responses to AZD1222 COVID-19 vaccine. Profiling relied on immunoSEQ multiplex PCR, and the TCRdb table lists in-frame clones only, not all of them. Seen here are 90,000 to 120,000 clones, about 90% observed once, and the top ten hold 20% to 25%. The sample in question was peripheral blood, obtained on day 0 of AZD1222 vaccination. The receptors were sampled from an adult in good health. Each CDR3 is given with its conserved first and last residue. D genes are given only for firm matches.

V: TRBV11-3
D: TRBD1
J: TRBJ2-7
DNA: TGTGCCAGCAGCCGATCGGGACAGGGCTACTACGAGCAGTACTTC
CDR3: CASSRSGQGYYEQYF

V: TRBV7-2
D: NA
J: TRBJ1-2
DNA: TGTGCCAGCAGCTTAAGGGCGGGCTATGGCTACACCTTC
CDR3: CASSLRAGYGYTF

V: TRBV5-8
D: NA
J: TRBJ1-3
DNA: TGTGCCAGCAGAAAGAACAGGGACGCGCCTGGAAACACCATATATTTT
CDR3: CASRKNRDAPGNTIYF

V: TRBV9
D: NA
J: TRBJ1-6
DNA: TGTGCCAGCAGCGTAGGGGCCGAGAGGTCACCCCTCCACTTT
CDR3: CASSVGAERSPLHF

V: TRBV19
D: NA
J: TRBJ2-4
DNA: TGTGCCAGTAGTAGCACTCTCGATGGGGCCAAAAACATTCAGTACTTC
CDR3: CASSSTLDGAKNIQYF

V: TRBV7-6
D: TRBD2
J: TRBJ2-1
DNA: TGTGCCAGCAGCTTGCCCACTAGCGGCGAGCAGTTCTTC
CDR3: CASSLPTSGEQFF

V: TRBV19
D: NA
J: TRBJ1-2
DNA: TGTGCCAGTAGTATCCAGGGCGGCTACACCTTC
CDR3: CASSIQGGYTF

V: TRBV2
D: NA
J: TRBJ2-5
DNA: TGTGCCAGCAGTGTATTGCAGACCCAAGAGACCCAGTACTTC
CDR3: CASSVLQTQETQYF

V: TRBV5-1
D: NA
J: TRBJ2-7
DNA: TGCGCCAGCAGCTTGGATAGTGGGAGGAGCTCCTACGAGCAGTACTTC
CDR3: CASSLDSGRSSYEQYF

V: TRBV30
D: NA
J: TRBJ1-1
DNA: TGTGCCTGGAGCGGGGGGCGTGCTGAAGCTTTCTTT
CDR3: CAWSGGRAEAFF

V: TRBV30
D: TRBD1
J: TRBJ1-2
DNA: TGTGCCCGGCCACAGACAGGGGGTTATGGCTACACCTTC
CDR3: CARPQTGGYGYTF

V: TRBV24-1
D: TRBD1
J: TRBJ1-1
DNA: TGTGCCACCAGGGACAGGGGTGAAGCTTTCTTT
CDR3: CATRDRGEAFF

V: TRBV10-3
D: NA
J: TRBJ1-3
DNA: TGTGCCGTATCGGTGGACTCCTCTGGAAACACCATATATTTT
CDR3: CAVSVDSSGNTIYF

V: TRBV30
D: NA
J: TRBJ1-3
DNA: TGTGCCCGGACAGAACTACTCTCTGGAAACACCATATATTTT
CDR3: CARTELLSGNTIYF

V: TRBV5-1
D: TRBD2
J: TRBJ2-1
DNA: TGCGCCAGCAGCTGGACTAGCGGGGCCCCGGGGCAGTTCTTC
CDR3: CASSWTSGAPGQFF

V: TRBV7-9
D: TRBD1
J: TRBJ2-7
DNA: TGTGCCAGCAGCTTCGGGGACAGAACTTACGAGCAGTACTTC
CDR3: CASSFGDRTYEQYF

V: TRBV29-1
D: NA
J: TRBJ1-2
DNA: TGCAGCGTCGACAGTAACTATGGCTACACCTTC
CDR3: CSVDSNYGYTF

V: TRBV18
D: NA
J: TRBJ2-2
DNA: TGTGCCAGCTCACCACGGCAGGGAGGCACCGGGGAGCTGTTTTTT
CDR3: CASSPRQGGTGELFF

V: TRBV7-2
D: NA
J: TRBJ1-2
DNA: TGTGCCAGCAGCTTAGCGATCTCTAACTTGGCCCATGGCTACACCTTC
CDR3: CASSLAISNLAHGYTF